This T cell receptor beta chain was sequenced for a study of blood T cell repertoires in COVID-19. Study at large: Samples taken during acute and convalescent COVID-19 were collected in the United States, Italy and Spain. In each case, the material was cDNA or gDNA derived from T cells, B-cell-depleted T cells, or PBMCs.

The CDR3 spans 14 residues. Germline V gives CDR1 SNHLY, CDR2 FYNNEI. The V gene end was trimmed by 3 bases and the J gene end by 3 bases; junction bases not matched to a gene: 4. In the authors' methods: Estimates of nucleated cell counts were drawn from the amplification of reference gene primers. TCRdb's copy holds only in-frame clones and misses some; the assay was immunoSEQ multiplex PCR. The D gene and trimming were derived from the DNA, and the V and J assignments and clone size from that table. Altogether around 260,000 clones are present, over 70% being singletons, with the ten largest covering approximately 1.4%.

The V call is TRBV2, the J call TRBJ2-7; 8 positions match TRBD1. This receptor was obtained from a woman between 35 and 50 years old who had recovered from COVID-19. The sample comprised peripheral blood. The CDR3 nucleotides read TGTGCCAGCAGTGACCAGGGGGCCGGCTACGAGCAGTACTTC. Translated: CASSDQGAGYEQYF. The entire variable domain, with the rest obtained from reference TRBV2 and TRBJ2-7, is as follows: EPEVTQTPSHQVTQMGQEVILRCVPISNHLYFYWYRQILGQKVEFLVSFYNNEISEKSEIFDDQFSVERPDGSNFTLKIRSTKLEDSAMYFCASSDQGAGYEQYFGPGTRLTVT.